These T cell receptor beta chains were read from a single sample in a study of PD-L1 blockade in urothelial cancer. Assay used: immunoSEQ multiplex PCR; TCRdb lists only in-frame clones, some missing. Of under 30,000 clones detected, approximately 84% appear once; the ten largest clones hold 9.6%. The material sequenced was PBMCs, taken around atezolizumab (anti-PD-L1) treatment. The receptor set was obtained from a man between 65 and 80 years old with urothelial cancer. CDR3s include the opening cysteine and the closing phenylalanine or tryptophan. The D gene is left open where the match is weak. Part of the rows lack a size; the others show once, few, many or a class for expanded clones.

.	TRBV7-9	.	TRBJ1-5	CASSRSVGGNQPQHF	TGTGCCAGCAGCCGTTCGGTTGGAGGCAATCAGCCCCAGCATTTT
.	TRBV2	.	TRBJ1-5	CASTGQGRQPQHF	TGTGCCAGCACCGGACAAGGGCGCCAGCCCCAGCATTTT
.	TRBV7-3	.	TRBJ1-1	CASSSQMNTEAFF	TGTGCCAGCAGCTCCCAAATGAACACTGAAGCTTTCTTT
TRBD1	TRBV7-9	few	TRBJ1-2	CATLRPSLGGGYTF	TGTGCCACCCTTCGTCCGTCCCTAGGGGGCGGCTACACCTTC
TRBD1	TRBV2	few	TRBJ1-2	CASYGRDSLRRGYTF	TGTGCCAGCTATGGCCGGGACAGCCTTCGGAGGGGCTACACCTTC
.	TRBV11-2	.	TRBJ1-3	CASSRIVVGSSGNTIYF	TGTGCCAGCAGCCGCATCGTCGTGGGGAGCTCTGGAAACACCATATATTTT
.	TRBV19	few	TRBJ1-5	CACSKGVSQPQHF	TGTGCCTGTTCAAAGGGGGTAAGCCAGCCCCAGCATTTT
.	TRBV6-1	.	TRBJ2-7	CASTQGQAYEQYF	TGTGCCAGCACCCAGGGGCAGGCCTACGAGCAGTACTTC
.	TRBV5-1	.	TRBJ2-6	CASSFQGLEGANVLTF	TGCGCCAGCAGCTTCCAGGGGCTGGAAGGGGCCAACGTCCTGACTTTC
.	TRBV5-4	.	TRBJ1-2	CASSLTGLEDYGYTF	TGTGCCAGCAGCTTAACGGGACTAGAGGACTATGGCTACACCTTC
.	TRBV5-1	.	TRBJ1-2	CASKTDNYGYTF	TGCGCCAGCAAGACAGACAACTATGGCTACACCTTC
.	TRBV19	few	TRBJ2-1	CASSQDLGLSSYNEQFF	TGTGCCAGTAGTCAGGACTTGGGACTGAGCTCCTACAATGAGCAGTTCTTC
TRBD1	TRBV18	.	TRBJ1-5	CASSPIGGDQPQHF	TGTGCCAGCTCACCAATAGGGGGCGATCAGCCCCAGCATTTT
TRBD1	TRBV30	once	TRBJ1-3	CAWGPSNAGGDGNTIYF	TGTGCCTGGGGACCCTCAAACGCAGGGGGAGATGGAAACACCATATATTTT
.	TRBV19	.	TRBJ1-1	CASSIGVNTEAFF	TGTGCCAGTAGTATCGGGGTAAACACTGAAGCTTTCTTT
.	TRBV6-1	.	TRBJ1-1	CASGRVWNTEAFF	TGTGCCAGCGGGAGAGTTTGGAACACTGAAGCTTTCTTT
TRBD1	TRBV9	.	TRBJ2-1	CASSGRDSQNNEQFF	TGTGCCAGCAGCGGCCGGGACAGCCAAAACAATGAGCAGTTCTTC
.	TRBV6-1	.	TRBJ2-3	CASSSGVEDTQYF	TGTGCCAGCAGTTCAGGGGTGGAAGATACGCAGTATTTT
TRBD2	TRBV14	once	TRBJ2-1	CASSPFLGLAGGFYNEQFF	TGTGCCAGCAGCCCCTTTTTGGGACTAGCGGGAGGATTCTACAATGAGCAGTTCTTC
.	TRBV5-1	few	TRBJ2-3	CASKTTDTQYF	TGCGCCAGCAAGACAACAGATACGCAGTATTTT